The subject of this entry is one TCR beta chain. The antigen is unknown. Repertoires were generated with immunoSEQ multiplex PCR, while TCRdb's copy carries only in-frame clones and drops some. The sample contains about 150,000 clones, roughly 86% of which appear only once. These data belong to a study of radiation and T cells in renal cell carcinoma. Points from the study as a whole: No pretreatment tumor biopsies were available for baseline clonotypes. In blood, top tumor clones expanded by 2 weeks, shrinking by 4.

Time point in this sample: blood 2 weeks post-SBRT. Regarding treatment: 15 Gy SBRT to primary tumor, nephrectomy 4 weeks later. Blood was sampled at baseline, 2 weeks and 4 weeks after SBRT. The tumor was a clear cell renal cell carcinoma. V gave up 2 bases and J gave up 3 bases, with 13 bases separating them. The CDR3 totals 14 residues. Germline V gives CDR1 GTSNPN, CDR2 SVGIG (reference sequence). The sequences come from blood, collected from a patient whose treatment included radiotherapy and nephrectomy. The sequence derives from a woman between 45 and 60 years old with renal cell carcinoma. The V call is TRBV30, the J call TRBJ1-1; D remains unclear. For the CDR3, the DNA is TGTGCCTGGAGTCTTTCAGCGGCCGACACTGAAGCTTTCTTT. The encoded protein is CAWSLSAADTEAFF.